This T cell receptor beta chain comes out of a study of cytomegalovirus exposure and HLA in healthy donors. The CDR3 totals 12 residues. The germline CDR1 and CDR2 sequences are SGHTA and FQGNSA. Trimming stripped 0 bases from V and 7 bases from J, with 5 bases between. The PCR used 60 Vbeta and 13 Jbeta primers. Original handling: It was a later analysis that counted tens of millions of unique TCR beta chains, of which about 10 million were shared. Sequencing was performed with immunoSEQ multiplex PCR; in TCRdb, only in-frame clones are kept and a portion is missing. Clone size and the V and J calls come from that table; the DNA yielded D and trimming. The table includes 150,000 or so clones, about 86% detected once. Findings and limits, study-wide: Among the most significant clusters, several appeared linked to common viral pathogens in a later analysis. Earlier analysis yielded a pattern in which most TCR beta V segments were productive about 90% or about 30% of the time.

About this clone: Its antigen is as yet unknown.

The TCR comes from a woman between 18 and 29 years old in good health and CMV-seronegative. The source material was PBMCs. The gene calls are TRBV7-2 and TRBJ2-3; D gene unclear. CDR3: CASSLARYTQYF. The CDR3 DNA is TGTGCCAGCAGCTTAGCGCGATATACGCAGTATTTT.